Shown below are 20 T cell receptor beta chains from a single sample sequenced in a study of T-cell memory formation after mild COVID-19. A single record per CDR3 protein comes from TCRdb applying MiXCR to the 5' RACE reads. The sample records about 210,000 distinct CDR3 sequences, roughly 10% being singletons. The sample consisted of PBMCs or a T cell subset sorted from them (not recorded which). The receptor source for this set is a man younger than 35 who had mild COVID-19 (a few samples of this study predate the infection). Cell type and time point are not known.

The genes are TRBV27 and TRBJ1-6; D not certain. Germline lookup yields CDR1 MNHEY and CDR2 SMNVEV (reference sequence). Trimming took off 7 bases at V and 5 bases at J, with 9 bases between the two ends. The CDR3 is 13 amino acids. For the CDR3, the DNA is TGTGCCAGCAAAAGGGCGGATAATTCACCCCTCCACTTT. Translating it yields CASKRADNSPLHF.

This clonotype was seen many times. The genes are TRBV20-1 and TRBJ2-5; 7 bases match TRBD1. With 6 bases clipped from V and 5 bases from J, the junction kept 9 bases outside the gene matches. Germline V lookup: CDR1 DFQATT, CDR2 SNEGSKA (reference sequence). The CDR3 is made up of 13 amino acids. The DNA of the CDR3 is TGCAGTGCCGCTCCCGACAGGGCGGAGACCCAGTACTTC. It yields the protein CSAAPDRAETQYF.

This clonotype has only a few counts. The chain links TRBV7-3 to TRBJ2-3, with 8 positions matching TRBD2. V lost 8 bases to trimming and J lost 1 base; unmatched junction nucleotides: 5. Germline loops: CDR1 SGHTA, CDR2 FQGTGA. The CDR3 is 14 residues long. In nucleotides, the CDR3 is TGTGCCAGCCGGGAGGGGGTGGGCACAGATACGCAGTATTTT. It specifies CASREGVGTDTQYF.

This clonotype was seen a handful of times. The CDR3 spells CASRQGGDTIYF. As DNA, the CDR3 is TGTGCCAGCAGACAGGGGGGGGACACCATATATTTT. The chain couples TRBV2 to TRBJ1-3; 8 nucleotides line up with TRBD1. The CDR3 runs 12 residues. V lost 6 bases and J lost 8; bases outside the gene matches: 3. The germline gives CDR1 SNHLY, CDR2 FYNNEI. The full variable domain, rest sourced from reference TRBV2 and TRBJ1-3, is EPEVTQTPSHQVTQMGQEVILRCVPISNHLYFYWYRQILGQKVEFLVSFYNNEISEKSEIFDDQFSVERPDGSNFTLKIRSTKLEDSAMYFCASRQGGDTIYFGEGSWLTVV.

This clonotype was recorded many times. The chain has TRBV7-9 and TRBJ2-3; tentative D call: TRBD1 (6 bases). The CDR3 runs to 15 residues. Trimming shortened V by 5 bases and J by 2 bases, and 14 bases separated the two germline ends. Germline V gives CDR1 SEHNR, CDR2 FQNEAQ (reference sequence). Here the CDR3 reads CASSRDRRPTDTQYF. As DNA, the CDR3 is TGTGCCAGCAGCCGTGACAGGCGCCCCACAGATACGCAGTATTTT.

CDR3 nucleotide sequence: TGTGCCTGGAGGGAGGTAGACCCCTACGAGCAGTACTTC. Residues: CAWREVDPYEQYF. The rearrangement joins TRBV30 to TRBJ2-7, with a weak D call TRBD2 (5 bases). CDR3 length: 13 residues. Germline V gives CDR1 GTSNPN, CDR2 SVGIG (reference sequence). The V gene lost 3 bases and the J gene lost 2 bases, with 11 bases spanning the gap.

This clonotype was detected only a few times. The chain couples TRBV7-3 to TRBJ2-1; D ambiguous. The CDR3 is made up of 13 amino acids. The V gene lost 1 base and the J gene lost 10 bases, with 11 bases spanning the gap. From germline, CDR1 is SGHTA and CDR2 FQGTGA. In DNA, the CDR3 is TGTGCCAGCAGCTTAAGGTCGGCCGAAGAGCAGTTCTTC. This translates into CASSLRSAEEQFF.

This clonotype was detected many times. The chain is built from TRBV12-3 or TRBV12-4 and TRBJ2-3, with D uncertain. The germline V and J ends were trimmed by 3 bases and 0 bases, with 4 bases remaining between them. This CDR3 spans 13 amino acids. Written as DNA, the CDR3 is TGTGCCAGCAGTTTCGGAAGCACAGATACGCAGTATTTT. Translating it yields CASSFGSTDTQYF.

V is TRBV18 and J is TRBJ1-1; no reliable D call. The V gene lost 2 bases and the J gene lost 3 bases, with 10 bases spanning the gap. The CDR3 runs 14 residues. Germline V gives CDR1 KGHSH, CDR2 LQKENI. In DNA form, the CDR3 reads TGTGCCAGCTCACCATCCCGGGTGCACACTGAAGCTTTCTTT. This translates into CASSPSRVHTEAFF.

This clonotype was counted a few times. The CDR3 protein is CASSLGPQLTEAFF. The DNA for the CDR3 is TGTGCCAGCAGCTTAGGGCCCCAGCTCACTGAAGCTTTCTTT. The chain carries TRBV7-3 and TRBJ1-1; no reliable D call. CDR1 is SGHTA and CDR2 is FQGTGA in the germline V gene. This CDR3 is 14 amino acids long. Trimming cost V 2 bases and J 4 bases, with 11 bases left between them.

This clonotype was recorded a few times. CDR3: CASSSRQTTEAFF. CDR3 nucleotides: TGTGCCAGCAGCTCAAGACAGACCACTGAAGCTTTCTTT. This chain joins TRBV9 and TRBJ1-1, with a weak D call TRBD1 (5 bases). Trimming removed 4 bases at V and 4 bases at J, with 11 bases between. The CDR3 spans 13 residues. Germline V gene sequence: CDR1 SGDLS, CDR2 YYNGEE.

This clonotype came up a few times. The CDR3 protein is CASSRLGRGFNNEQFF. The DNA for the CDR3 is TGCGCCAGCAGCCGGCTGGGGAGGGGGTTCAACAATGAGCAGTTCTTC. The rearrangement joins TRBV5-1 to TRBJ2-1; perhaps TRBD2 as D (7 bases). CDR3 length equals 16 residues. Germline V CDR1 and CDR2: SGHRS, YFSETQ. Trimming pared 4 bases from V and 5 bases from J, leaving 19 bases between.

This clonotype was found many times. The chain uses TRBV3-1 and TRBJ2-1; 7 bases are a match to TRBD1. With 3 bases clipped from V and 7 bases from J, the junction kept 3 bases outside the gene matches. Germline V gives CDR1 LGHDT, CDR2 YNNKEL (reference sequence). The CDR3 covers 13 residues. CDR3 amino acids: CASSQRGLNEQFF. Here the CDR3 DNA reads TGTGCCAGCAGCCAGAGGGGGCTAAATGAGCAGTTCTTC.

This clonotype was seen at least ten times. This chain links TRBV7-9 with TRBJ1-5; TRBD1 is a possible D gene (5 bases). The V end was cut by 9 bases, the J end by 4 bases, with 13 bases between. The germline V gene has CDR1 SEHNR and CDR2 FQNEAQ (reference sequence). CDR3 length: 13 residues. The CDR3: CASSREGNQPQHF. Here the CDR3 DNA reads TGTGCCAGTTCCAGGGAGGGTAATCAGCCCCAGCATTTT. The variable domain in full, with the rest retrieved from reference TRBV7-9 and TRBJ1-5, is DTGVSQNPRHKITKRGQNVTFRCDPISEHNRLYWYRQTLGQGPEFLTYFQNEAQLEKSRLLSDRFSAERPKGSFSTLEIQRTEQGDSAMYLCASSREGNQPQHFGDGTRLSIL.

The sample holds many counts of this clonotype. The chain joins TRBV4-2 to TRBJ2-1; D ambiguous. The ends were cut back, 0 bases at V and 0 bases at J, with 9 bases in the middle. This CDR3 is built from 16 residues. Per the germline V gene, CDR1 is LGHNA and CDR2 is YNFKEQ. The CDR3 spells CASSQDLGSSYNEQFF. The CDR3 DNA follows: TGTGCCAGCAGCCAAGATCTAGGCAGCTCCTACAATGAGCAGTTCTTC.

The CDR3 DNA is TGTGCCGCGGGGGATACTGGAAACACCATATATTTT. Protein: CAAGDTGNTIYF. The V call is TRBV4-2, the J call TRBJ1-3, with D perhaps matching TRBD1 (5 bases). The CDR3 covers 12 residues. V was cut by 11 bases and J by 2 bases, with 10 bases left in between. CDR1 and CDR2 (germline): LGHNA, YNFKEQ.

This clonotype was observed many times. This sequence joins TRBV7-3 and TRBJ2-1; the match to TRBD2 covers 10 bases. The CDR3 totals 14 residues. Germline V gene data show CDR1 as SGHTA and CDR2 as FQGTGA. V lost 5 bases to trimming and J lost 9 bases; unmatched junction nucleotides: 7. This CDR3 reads CASSPSGGAVEQFF. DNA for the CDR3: TGTGCCAGCAGCCCAAGCGGGGGGGCGGTTGAGCAGTTCTTC.

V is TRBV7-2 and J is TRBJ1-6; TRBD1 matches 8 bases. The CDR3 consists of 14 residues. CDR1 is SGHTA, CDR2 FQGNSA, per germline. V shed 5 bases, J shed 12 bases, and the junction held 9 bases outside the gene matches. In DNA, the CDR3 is TGTGCCAGCAGCCTGGTTGGGACAGGACTACCCCTCCACTTT. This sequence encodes CASSLVGTGLPLHF.

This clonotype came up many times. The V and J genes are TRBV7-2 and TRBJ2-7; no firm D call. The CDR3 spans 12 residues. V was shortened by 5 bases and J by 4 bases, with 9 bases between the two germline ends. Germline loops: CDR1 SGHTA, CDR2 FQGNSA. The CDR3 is CASSLPGYEQYF. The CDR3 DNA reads TGTGCCAGCAGCCTACCGGGTTACGAGCAGTACTTC.

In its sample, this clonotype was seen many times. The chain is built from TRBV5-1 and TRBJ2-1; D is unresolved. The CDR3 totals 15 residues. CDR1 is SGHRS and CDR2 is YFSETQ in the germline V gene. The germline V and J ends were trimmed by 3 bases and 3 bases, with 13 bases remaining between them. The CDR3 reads CASSSAGEHYNEQFF. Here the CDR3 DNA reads TGCGCCAGCAGCTCCGCTGGGGAACACTACAATGAGCAGTTCTTC.